A single sample gave rise to the 25 T cell receptor beta chains below, sequenced in a study of blood T cell repertoires in COVID-19. Method: immunoSEQ multiplex PCR; TCRdb's copy keeps in-frame clones and lacks some. The data contain 84,000 or so clones, more than 60% of them singletons. Sequenced material: peripheral blood. Source of these receptors: a human donor in a cohort sampled during active COVID-19.

The chain uses TRBV12-3 or TRBV12-4 and TRBJ1-1, with 7 bases fitting TRBD1. CDR3 length: 13 amino acids. V shed 7 bases, J shed 4 bases, and the junction held 6 bases outside the gene matches. The CDR3 nucleotides read TGTGCCAGCACCCAGCGACAGGGCACTGAAGCTTTCTTT. Amino acids: CASTQRQGTEAFF.

J is TRBJ1-5 and V is TRBV4-3; TRBD1 matches at 9 bases. CDR3 length: 16 residues. J lost 10 bases, V lost 0 bases, and 10 bases had no gene match. Germline CDR1 is LGHNA and CDR2 is YSLEER. CDR3 protein: CASSQDSGQGTLPQHF. The DNA for the CDR3 is TGCGCCAGCAGCCAAGATTCGGGACAGGGTACACTTCCCCAGCATTTT.

The chain is built from TRBV28 and TRBJ2-3; 10 bases fit TRBD2. CDR1 is MDHEN, CDR2 SYDVKM, per germline. The CDR3 consists of 15 residues. Germline trimming cut 5 bases from V and 7 bases from J; bases unmatched to any gene: 9. This CDR3 is CASSKAGGPSNTQYF. The CDR3 nucleotides read TGTGCCAGCAGTAAAGCGGGAGGGCCCTCGAATACGCAGTATTTT.

The chain uses TRBV28 and TRBJ2-5; 8 bases align to TRBD1. This CDR3 comprises 14 residues. V was pared by 6 bases and J by 1 base, with 4 bases of the junction left unmatched. The V gene's germline CDR1 is MDHEN and CDR2 SYDVKM. Written as DNA, the CDR3 is TGTGCCAGCAGGACGGGGACAGGCCAAGAGACCCAGTACTTC. Its protein is CASRTGTGQETQYF.

The chain is built from TRBV5-1 and TRBJ1-6; possible D gene TRBD1, 6 bases. CDR1 and CDR2 (germline): SGHRS, YFSETQ. V lost 3 bases and J 5 bases, leaving 9 bases between the germline ends. The CDR3 length is 14 residues. The CDR3: CASSSRTDNSPLHF. CDR3 coding DNA: TGCGCCAGCAGCTCCCGGACAGATAATTCACCCCTCCACTTT.

V and J are TRBV12-5 and TRBJ2-7; a possible D gene is TRBD2 (5 bases). Germline assignment: CDR1 LGHNT and CDR2 FRNRAP. V was trimmed by 7 bases and J by 3 bases, leaving 13 bases between them. The CDR3 is 13 amino acids. CDR3 in DNA: TGTGCTAGTGCCCGGACTTTAGGCTACGAGCAGTACTTC. Translated, it gives CASARTLGYEQYF. Drawing the rest from reference TRBV12-5 and TRBJ2-7, the complete variable domain is DARVTQTPRHKVTEMGQEVTMRCQPILGHNTVFWYRQTMMQGLELLAYFRNRAPLDDSGMPKDRFSAEMPDATLATLKIQPSEPRDSAVYFCASARTLGYEQYFGPGTRLTVT.

As to this clone: The sample carries other DNA sequences with the same CDR3. The gene calls are TRBV5-5 and TRBJ2-7; tentative D call: TRBD1 (6 bases). CDR3 size: 13 residues. Germline V lookup: CDR1 SGHKS, CDR2 YYEKEE (reference sequence). The V end lost 4 bases, the J end lost 2 bases, and 10 bases lay between the germline ends. CDR3 DNA: TGTGCCAGCAGCACGGGACAAACCTACGAGCAGTACTTC. Translating it yields CASSTGQTYEQYF.

V gene TRBV5-6 combines with J gene TRBJ2-6; the match to TRBD1 covers 7 bases. Germline assignment: CDR1 SGHDT and CDR2 YYEEEE. Unmatched junction bases numbered 12, after V lost 4 bases and J lost 2 bases. The CDR3 covers 18 residues. This CDR3 is CASSPIRQGKAGANVLTF. For the CDR3, the DNA is TGTGCCAGCAGCCCGATTAGACAGGGTAAAGCTGGGGCCAACGTCCTGACTTTC.

The chain has TRBV28 and TRBJ1-1; maybe TRBD1 (6 bases). Trimming pared 7 bases from V and 3 bases from J, leaving 12 bases between. Germline V gene data show CDR1 as MDHEN and CDR2 as SYDVKM. This CDR3 contains 13 residues. CDR3 sequence: CASTGAGDTEAFF. Here the CDR3 DNA reads TGTGCCAGCACTGGGGCAGGGGACACTGAAGCTTTCTTT.

This chain links TRBV6-5 with TRBJ2-1, with D tentatively TRBD2 (6 bases). The CDR3 consists of 13 residues. V lost 5 bases, J lost 7 bases, and 12 bases lay in between. From germline, CDR1 is MNHEY and CDR2 SVGAGI. CDR3 loop: CASSNRGRNEQFF. CDR3 sequence (DNA): TGTGCCAGCAGTAACCGGGGGAGAAATGAGCAGTTCTTC.

In this sample, this clone turned up a few times. V usage is TRBV30 and J usage is TRBJ2-7; D is uncertain. V lost 5 bases and J 3 bases, leaving 14 bases between the germline ends. Germline CDR1 is GTSNPN and CDR2 is SVGIG (reference sequence). The CDR3 covers 13 residues. CDR3 nucleotides: TGTGCCTGGGCCCTCGACTCCAGCTACGAGCAGTACTTC. Amino acid sequence: CAWALDSSYEQYF. Supplemented by reference TRBV30 and TRBJ2-7, the full variable domain reads SQTIHQWPATLVQPVGSPLSLECTVEGTSNPNLYWYRQAAGRGLQLLFYSVGIGQISSEVPQNLSASRPQDRQFILSSKKLLLSDSGFYLCAWALDSSYEQYFGPGTRLTVT.

V is TRBV19 and J is TRBJ2-5, with 10 bases aligning to TRBD2. CDR3 length equals 15 residues. V shed 7 bases and J 2 bases; nucleotides not matched to a gene: 7. The V gene's germline CDR1 is LNHDA and CDR2 SQIVND (reference sequence). This CDR3 is CASTPGLALQETQYF. Written as DNA, the CDR3 is TGTGCCAGTACTCCGGGACTAGCGCTTCAAGAGACCCAGTACTTC.

This chain joins TRBV28 and TRBJ2-7; TRBD2 matches 7 bases. The CDR3 contains 15 residues. Germline V lookup: CDR1 MDHEN, CDR2 SYDVKM. After removal of 7 bases from V and 2 bases from J, the junction contained 11 bases not matched to a gene. The CDR3 DNA follows: TGTGCCAGCACCAACGGAGGGGAGGGTCCCTACGAGCAGTACTTC. This codes for CASTNGGEGPYEQYF.

V usage is TRBV28 and J usage is TRBJ2-5, with 9 bases identical to TRBD1. Trimming cost V 10 bases and J 5 bases; bases outside gene matches: 11. Germline V gene lookup returns CDR1 MDHEN and CDR2 SYDVKM. CDR3 length: 14 residues. The CDR3 region has the DNA TGTGCCACAACCGGGACAGGGTATAGGGAGACCCAGTACTTC. It specifies CATTGTGYRETQYF.

The genes are TRBV7-2 and TRBJ2-2, with TRBD2 as a possible D gene (6 bases). Looked up from germline, CDR1 is SGHTA and CDR2 is FQGNSA. V shed 1 base and J shed 2 bases, with 8 bases lying between them. The CDR3 contains 15 residues. The CDR3 reads CASSLGGGNTGELFF. The CDR3 coding sequence is TGTGCCAGCAGCTTAGGGGGAGGTAACACCGGGGAGCTGTTTTTT. The whole variable domain, filled in from reference TRBV7-2 and TRBJ2-2, reads GAGVSQSPSNKVTEKGKDVELRCDPISGHTALYWYRQSLGQGLEFLIYFQGNSAPDKSGLPSDRFSAERTGGSVSTLTIQRTQQEDSAVYLCASSLGGGNTGELFFGEGSRLTVL.

This sequence joins TRBV19 and TRBJ2-7, with TRBD1 as a possible D gene (6 bases). The CDR3 extends over 13 amino acids. Per germline, CDR1 LNHDA and CDR2 SQIVND (reference sequence). The ends were cut back, 7 bases at V and 2 bases at J, with 12 bases in the middle. CDR3 in DNA: TGTGCCAGTATGGGACACCCAACCTACGAGCAGTACTTC. Translation: CASMGHPTYEQYF.

This clone was counted once. The chain links TRBV27 to TRBJ2-2; 7 bases agree with TRBD1. The germline V gene has CDR1 MNHEY and CDR2 SMNVEV (reference sequence). Trimming took 4 bases from V and 6 from J; bases not matched to a gene: 8. The CDR3 consists of 15 residues. CDR3 sequence: CASSSQGVGAGELFF. In DNA, the CDR3 is TGTGCCAGCAGTTCCCAGGGGGTCGGGGCCGGGGAGCTGTTTTTT.

This chain connects TRBV6-2 or TRBV6-3 to TRBJ2-1; D possibly corresponds to TRBD2 (6 bases). Germline CDR1 is MNHEY and CDR2 is SVGEGT. The CDR3 sequence is 12 residues long. Trimming removed 0 bases from V and 12 bases from J, with 9 bases in between. The CDR3 loop reads CASSYSMGGQFF. CDR3 sequence (DNA): TGTGCCAGCAGTTACTCGATGGGGGGGCAGTTCTTC.

This clone was observed once. The CDR3 bases are TGTGCCAGCAGTTACGGACTAGACCCGGAGACCCAGTACTTC. Amino acids: CASSYGLDPETQYF. The chain has TRBV6-5 and TRBJ2-5, with 7 positions matching TRBD2. Germline loops: CDR1 MNHEY, CDR2 SVGAGI. The CDR3 has 14 residues. J gave up 5 bases and V 2 bases, and 5 bases lay outside the gene matches.

The V gene is TRBV15, the J gene TRBJ2-1, with TRBD1 matching over 11 bases. This CDR3 comprises 15 residues. V lost 11 bases and J lost 9; bases outside the gene matches: 15. Germline lookup yields CDR1 LNHNV and CDR2 YYDKDF (reference sequence). For the CDR3, the DNA is TGTGCCGTCGCAAAGACGGGACAGGGGGTGACTGAGCAGTTCTTC. Translation: CAVAKTGQGVTEQFF.

This clone came up a few times. V gene TRBV19 combines with J gene TRBJ1-2; D gene uncertain. Per germline, CDR1 LNHDA and CDR2 SQIVND (reference sequence). The CDR3 totals 13 residues. The V gene lost 6 bases and the J gene lost 8 bases, with 16 bases spanning the gap. In DNA, the CDR3 is TGTGCCAGTAGCCGACAAACCCTTGGCGGCTACACCTTC. Translated: CASSRQTLGGYTF. Looking up the rest from reference TRBV19 and TRBJ1-2 gives the full variable domain: DGGITQSPKYLFRKEGQNVTLSCEQNLNHDAMYWYRQDPGQGLRLIYYSQIVNDFQKGDIAEGYSVSREKKESFPLTVTSAQKNPTAFYLCASSRQTLGGYTFGSGTRLTVV.

This clone was observed a handful of times. The CDR3 loop is CASSEVRVYQPQHF. In nucleotides, the CDR3 is TGTGCCAGCAGTGAAGTCCGTGTCTATCAGCCCCAGCATTTT. The rearrangement links TRBV2 to TRBJ1-5; D call uncertain. The germline V gene encodes CDR1 SNHLY and CDR2 FYNNEI. Trimming pared 1 base from V and 5 bases from J, leaving 9 bases between. The length of the CDR3 is 14 residues.

This clone was counted only a few times. The V gene is TRBV13, the J gene TRBJ2-5; TRBD2 matches 12 bases. The CDR3 runs 16 residues. Germline trimming cut 0 bases from V and 4 bases from J; bases unmatched to any gene: 3. Germline loops: CDR1 PRHDT, CDR2 FYEKMQ (reference sequence). The CDR3 nucleotides read TGTGCCAGCAGCTTAGGGACTAGCGGGAGTTCAGAGACCCAGTACTTC. Its protein is CASSLGTSGSSETQYF.

V and J are TRBV5-1 and TRBJ2-7, with D possibly matching TRBD1 (6 bases). The CDR3 has 15 residues. In germline, CDR1 is SGHRS, CDR2 YFSETQ. V was clipped by 0 bases and J by 3 bases, with 13 bases between them. The CDR3 nucleotides read TGCGCCAGCAGCTTGGGGCAGGGGATGCTCTACGAGCAGTACTTC. It encodes CASSLGQGMLYEQYF. The entire variable domain, with the rest obtained from reference TRBV5-1 and TRBJ2-7, is as follows: KAGVTQTPRYLIKTRGQQVTLSCSPISGHRSVSWYQQTPGQGLQFLFEYFSETQRNKGNFPGRFSGRQFSNSRSEMNVSTLELGDSALYLCASSLGQGMLYEQYFGPGTRLTVT.

The gene calls are TRBV5-4 and TRBJ2-1; tentative D call: TRBD2 (6 bases). The CDR3 contains 16 residues. V was clipped by 0 bases and J by 6 bases, with 16 bases between them. Germline V gene data show CDR1 as SGHNT and CDR2 as YYREEE (reference sequence). CDR3: CASSLAGGTLGNEQFF. CDR3 DNA sequence: TGTGCCAGCAGCTTGGCCGGCGGGACCCTCGGCAATGAGCAGTTCTTC.